The 14 T cell receptor beta chains presented below share a single source sample, sequenced in a study of glioma-infiltrating T cells. The iRepertoire nested amplicon-rescue multiplex PCR amplified TCR alpha and beta CDR3s from RNA. TCRdb ran MiXCR on the multiplex PCR reads and lists one entry per CDR3 protein. Among under 150,000 distinct CDR3 sequences listed, roughly 43% were seen once. The sequenced sample was glioma tissue, nonneoplastic brain tissue, or PBMCs (not recorded which). The receptors were sampled from a human donor with low-grade glioma or glioblastoma, undergoing nonglioma brain surgery, or in good health (not recorded which).

The V and J genes are TRBV6-2 or TRBV6-3 and TRBJ2-4; the match to TRBD2 covers 7 bases. Germline assignment: CDR1 MNHEY and CDR2 SVGEGT. The J segment lost 0 bases and the V segment lost 4 bases, leaving 12 bases of the junction unmatched. The CDR3 is 18 amino acids. Here the CDR3 DNA reads TGTGCCAGCAGTTCCCCCCTCCGAAGCGGGGTAGCCAAAAACATTCAGTACTTC. Translation gives CASSSPLRSGVAKNIQYF.

V is TRBV28 and J is TRBJ2-7; no firm D call. CDR3 length: 13 residues. V was trimmed by 8 bases and J by 4 bases, leaving 15 bases between them. CDR1 MDHEN and CDR2 SYDVKM come from the germline V gene. For the CDR3, the DNA is TGTGCCAGCCAACCGGAGTCATGGTACGAGCAGTACTTC. Residues: CASQPESWYEQYF.

This rearrangement joins TRBV6-5 to TRBJ2-2; possibly TRBD1 for D (6 bases). Trimming took off 0 bases at V and 5 bases at J, with 7 bases between the two ends. The CDR3 has 14 residues. Germline V gives CDR1 MNHEY, CDR2 SVGAGI. CDR3 nucleotides: TGTGCCAGCAGTTACTCTGGGACAACCGGGGAGCTGTTTTTT. This codes for CASSYSGTTGELFF.

CDR3 DNA sequence: TGTGCCAGCCGGGGCGGGACAGGGCACTACAATGAGCAGTTCTTC. Protein product: CASRGGTGHYNEQFF. This sequence joins TRBV6-6 and TRBJ2-1; 9 bases map to TRBD1. The CDR3 is 15 residues long. Germline CDR1 MNHNY, CDR2 SVGAGI (reference sequence). After removal of 8 bases from V and 3 bases from J, the junction contained 8 bases not matched to a gene.

V usage is TRBV7-2 and J usage is TRBJ2-7, with 14 bases lining up with TRBD2. The CDR3 is 15 residues long. Trimming cost V 5 bases and J 7 bases; bases outside gene matches: 7. Looked up from germline, CDR1 is SGHTA and CDR2 is FQGNSA. In DNA form, the CDR3 reads TGTGCCAGCAGCCAGGGACTAGCGGGAGCTCGTGAGCAGTACTTC. This codes for CASSQGLAGAREQYF.

This clonotype was detected once. This chain links TRBV7-6 with TRBJ1-3; no clear D. V lost 1 base and J 1 base, leaving 8 bases between the germline ends. CDR1 is SGHVS and CDR2 is FNYEAQ in the germline V gene. The CDR3 totals 15 residues. The CDR3 DNA reads as TGTGCCAGCAGCTTAGAAGCGGGTTCTGGAAACACCATATATTTT. This sequence encodes CASSLEAGSGNTIYF.

This clonotype was seen at least ten times. V gene TRBV27 combines with J gene TRBJ2-1; 12 nucleotides line up with TRBD2. V trimming: 9 bases; J trimming: 7 bases; junction bases outside the gene matches: 4. CDR1 and CDR2 from the germline V gene are MNHEY and SMNVEV (reference sequence). The CDR3 loop spans 13 amino acids. CDR3 residues: CASRLAGVNEQFF. CDR3 DNA: TGTGCCAGTCGACTAGCGGGAGTAAATGAGCAGTTCTTC.

The J gene is TRBJ2-3, the V gene TRBV4-1; TRBD1 is a possible D gene (5 bases). The CDR3 covers 13 residues. The V gene lost 0 bases and the J gene lost 10 bases, with 11 bases spanning the gap. CDR1 and CDR2 (germline): MGHRA, YSYEKL. CDR3 sequence reads: CASSQDRQSPQYF. The CDR3 DNA sequence: TGCGCCAGCAGCCAAGACAGACAGTCACCGCAGTATTTT.

V and J are TRBV6-1 and TRBJ1-5, with D possibly being TRBD1 (6 bases). Germline CDR1 is MNHNS and CDR2 is SASEGT. This CDR3 has 14 amino acids. The V end was cut by 7 bases, the J end by 7 bases, with 17 bases between. The DNA for the CDR3 is TGTGCCAGCACTCGACAGGATTTACGACAGCCCCAGCATTTT. It yields the protein CASTRQDLRQPQHF.

In this sample, this clonotype turned up many times. The rearrangement joins TRBV18 to TRBJ2-5; D could derive from TRBD1 or TRBD2 (6 bases each). This CDR3 contains 16 residues. V lost 5 bases and J 1 base, leaving 17 bases between the germline ends. From germline, CDR1 is KGHSH and CDR2 LQKENI. The CDR3 DNA reads TGTGCCAGCTCAGTCGACGGGGGCCTCACCCAAGAGACCCAGTACTTC. The encoded protein is CASSVDGGLTQETQYF. Using reference TRBV18 and TRBJ2-5 for the parts outside the CDR3, the full variable domain is NAGVMQNPRHLVRRRGQEARLRCSPMKGHSHVYWYRQLPEEGLKFMVYLQKENIIDESGMPKERFSAEFPKEGPSILRIQQVVRGDSAAYFCASSVDGGLTQETQYFGPGTRLLVL.

V gene TRBV28 combines with J gene TRBJ2-2; TRBD2 matches 8 bases. The length of the CDR3 is 15 residues. The V gene's germline CDR1 is MDHEN and CDR2 SYDVKM. V lost 9 bases to trimming and J lost 5 bases; unmatched junction nucleotides: 11. The CDR3 sequence: CASSPGLGDTGELFF. The DNA of the CDR3 is TGTGCCAGTAGCCCGGGACTAGGAGATACCGGGGAGCTGTTTTTT.

The chain employs TRBV7-2 and TRBJ2-2; tentative D call: TRBD2 (6 bases). The CDR3 contains 15 residues. Trimming shortened V by 3 bases and J by 1 base, and 9 bases separated the two germline ends. The germline V gene has CDR1 SGHTA and CDR2 FQGNSA. In DNA form, the CDR3 reads TGTGCCAGCAGCTTGGCGGGACGGAACACCGGGGAGCTGTTTTTT. It is translated as CASSLAGRNTGELFF.

The chain uses TRBV6-1 and TRBJ2-3; 10 nucleotides align to TRBD2. The germline V gene has CDR1 MNHNS and CDR2 SASEGT. Losses at the gene ends were 7 bases for V and 7 bases for J; bases not matched to a gene: 11. The CDR3 length is 15 residues. The CDR3 protein is CASTRLAGVVNTQYF. In nucleotides, the CDR3 is TGTGCCAGCACACGGCTAGCGGGAGTAGTAAATACGCAGTATTTT.

On this clonotype: A much larger clone is a single base away; this may be a read error. The gene calls are TRBV27 and TRBJ1-5; D remains ambiguous. The CDR3 length is 15 residues. Germline CDR1 is MNHEY and CDR2 is SMNVEV (reference sequence). CDR3 sequence reads: CASSLDRYSNQLQHF. In nucleotides, the CDR3 is TGTGCCAGCAGTCTGGACCGCTATAGCAATCAGCTCCAGCATTTT.